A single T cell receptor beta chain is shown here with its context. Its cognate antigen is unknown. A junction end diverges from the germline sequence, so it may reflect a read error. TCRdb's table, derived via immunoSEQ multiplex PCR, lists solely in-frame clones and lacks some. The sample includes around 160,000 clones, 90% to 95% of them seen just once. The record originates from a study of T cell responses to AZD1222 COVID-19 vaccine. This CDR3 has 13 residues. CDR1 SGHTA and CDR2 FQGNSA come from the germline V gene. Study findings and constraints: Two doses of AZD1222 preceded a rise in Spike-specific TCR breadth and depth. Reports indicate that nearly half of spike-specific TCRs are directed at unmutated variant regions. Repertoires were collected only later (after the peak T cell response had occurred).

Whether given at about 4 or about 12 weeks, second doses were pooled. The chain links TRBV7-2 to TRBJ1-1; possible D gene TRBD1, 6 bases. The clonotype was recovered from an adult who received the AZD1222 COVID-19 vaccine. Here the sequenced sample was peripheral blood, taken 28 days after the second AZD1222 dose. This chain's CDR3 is CASSFRGEGGPSF. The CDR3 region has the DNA TGTGCCAGCAGCTTTCGTGGGGAGGGGGGCCCCTCGTTT.